This TCR beta chain is from a study of CD8+ T cells in alopecia areata. The wider study: Tofacitinib treatment spanned 6 to 18 months, with 6 months off drug afterward. General study findings and limits: Researchers reported that TCR sharing among patients proved less clear than in mice, possibly HLA-linked.

In alopecia areata patients, both lesional scalp punch biopsies and peripheral blood were collected. Sorted populations comprised CD4+ and CD8+ T cells obtained from PBMCs. V lost 7 bases to trimming and J lost 8 bases; unmatched junction nucleotides: 10. There are 13 residues in the CDR3. Germline V gives CDR1 SQVTM, CDR2 ANQGSEA. Extraction of RNA preceded its reverse transcription into cDNA, which served as the sequencing template. Repertoires were generated with immunoSEQ multiplex PCR, while TCRdb's copy carries only in-frame clones and drops some. The repertoire holds some 110,000 clones, with 35% to 40% as singletons. Concerning this clone: Its antigen is still unknown.

The receptor was derived from a human donor with alopecia areata. The sequenced sample consisted of CD4+ T cells sorted from blood. This rearrangement joins TRBV29-1 to TRBJ2-2, with 7 bases aligning to TRBD1. The CDR3 DNA reads TGCAGCGATCCCGACAGGGTCGAGGGGGAGCTGTTTTTT. It translates to CSDPDRVEGELFF.